These 22 T cell receptor beta chains came from one sample sequenced in a study of T cells in Graves' hyperthyroidism and ophthalmopathy. The TCR beta CDR3 regions underwent amplification using RNA transcripts as the source. HTBI primers drove first-round RT-PCR of the TCR CDR3. MiXCR was run by TCRdb on the multiplex PCR reads, yielding one entry per CDR3 protein. Of under 400,000 distinct CDR3 sequences listed, approximately 14% are singletons. Sequencing was carried out using blood. Source of these receptors: a woman under 30 with Graves' hyperthyroidism that later progressed to Graves' ophthalmopathy.

The chain links TRBV6-1 to TRBJ2-1; the D gene is possibly TRBD2 (6 bases). The CDR3 extends over 13 amino acids. Germline V gives CDR1 MNHNS, CDR2 SASEGT. Trimming took off 6 bases at V and 3 bases at J, with 9 bases between the two ends. The CDR3 DNA is TGTGCCAGCAGGCGGGGAGACTACAATGAGCAGTTCTTC. Its translation is CASRRGDYNEQFF.

At least ten counts were recorded for this clonotype. The rearrangement joins TRBV12-3 or TRBV12-4 to TRBJ1-1; maybe TRBD1 (5 bases). V lost 3 bases and J lost 6, with 11 bases in between. The CDR3 extends over 13 amino acids. The CDR3 loop is CASSFRQSAEAFF. CDR3 DNA sequence: TGTGCCAGCAGTTTCAGACAGTCGGCTGAAGCTTTCTTT.

The V gene is TRBV19, the J gene TRBJ1-5; 10 positions agree with TRBD1. Germline CDR1 and CDR2: LNHDA and SQIVND (reference sequence). This CDR3 is 17 amino acids long. Germline trimming cut 3 bases from V and 7 bases from J; bases unmatched to any gene: 12. The CDR3 spells CASSMDRGGLQRQPQHF. The CDR3 DNA follows: TGTGCCAGTAGTATGGACAGGGGGGGTTTACAAAGACAGCCCCAGCATTTT.

This clonotype was observed many times. The J gene is TRBJ2-1, the V gene TRBV20-1; TRBD2 might be the D (5 bases). CDR1 and CDR2 (germline): DFQATT, SNEGSKA (reference sequence). The CDR3 extends over 15 amino acids. The V and J ends lost 5 bases and 0 bases respectively, with 14 bases between them. This CDR3 is CSAEKGAGSYNEQFF. DNA of the CDR3: TGCAGTGCTGAGAAGGGAGCCGGCTCCTACAATGAGCAGTTCTTC.

The sample holds many counts of this clonotype. The chain carries TRBV29-1 and TRBJ1-2; TRBD1 agrees at 11 bases. The J segment lost 6 bases and the V segment lost 4 bases, leaving 16 bases of the junction unmatched. Germline V gives CDR1 SQVTM, CDR2 ANQGSEA. The CDR3 runs to 17 residues. CDR3 DNA: TGCAGCGTTGCATCGTTTAAGGGGACAGGGGGAGTAGATGGCTACACCTTC. Protein product: CSVASFKGTGGVDGYTF. The variable domain in full, completed from reference TRBV29-1 and TRBJ1-2, reads SAVISQKPSRDICQRGTSLTIQCQVDSQVTMMFWYRQQPGQSLTLIATANQGSEATYESGFVIDKFPISRPNLTFSTLTVSNMSPEDSSIYLCSVASFKGTGGVDGYTFGSGTRLTVV.

This clonotype was seen many times. V gene TRBV20-1 combines with J gene TRBJ2-3; the match to TRBD2 covers 10 bases. The CDR3 contains 16 residues. Germline assignment: CDR1 DFQATT and CDR2 SNEGSKA (reference sequence). V was pared by 3 bases and J by 2 bases, with 8 bases of the junction left unmatched. As DNA, the CDR3 is TGCAGTGCTAGTGAGATTAGCGGGAGGTACACAGATACGCAGTATTTT. Its protein is CSASEISGRYTDTQYF.

The gene calls are TRBV7-2 and TRBJ1-2, with D maybe TRBD1 (6 bases). The germline V gene encodes CDR1 SGHTA and CDR2 FQGNSA. Trimming stripped 5 bases from V and 4 bases from J, with 17 bases between. This CDR3 is 15 amino acids long. The CDR3 spells CASSDSSTGAYGYTF. The CDR3 bases are TGTGCCAGCAGCGACTCTTCGACAGGAGCCTATGGCTACACCTTC.

The table lists this clonotype with many counts. This chain links TRBV11-3 with TRBJ2-5; D is possibly TRBD1 or TRBD2 (5 bases each). The CDR3 totals 14 residues. Germline CDR1 is SGHNT and CDR2 is YENEEA. Trimming removed 5 bases at V and 1 base at J, with 11 bases between. CDR3 DNA: TGTGCCAGCAGCCCGCGTGGGGGCCAAGAGACCCAGTACTTC. This encodes CASSPRGGQETQYF.

This clonotype has more than one count but fewer than ten. The chain has TRBV29-1 and TRBJ2-1; D unresolved. The CDR3 consists of 15 residues. The germline CDR1 and CDR2 sequences are SQVTM and ANQGSEA. V lost 0 bases, J lost 0 bases, and 9 bases lay in between. The CDR3 loop reads CSVEETTTSYNEQFF. In DNA form, the CDR3 reads TGCAGCGTTGAAGAAACTACCACCTCCTACAATGAGCAGTTCTTC.

Many counts were recorded for this clonotype. The rearrangement links TRBV7-9 to TRBJ2-1; no clear D gene. CDR1 is SEHNR, CDR2 FQNEAQ, per germline (reference sequence). The CDR3 totals 14 residues. V lost 5 bases to trimming and J lost 7 bases, with 15 bases between them. The CDR3 region is CASSRNPGGNEQFF. In DNA, the CDR3 is TGTGCCAGCAGCCGCAACCCCGGCGGAAATGAGCAGTTCTTC.

There are many counts of this clonotype. The genes are TRBV20-1 and TRBJ2-7; TRBD1 agrees at 8 bases. The germline V gene has CDR1 DFQATT and CDR2 SNEGSKA (reference sequence). CDR3 length: 15 residues. V was pared by 6 bases and J by 4 bases, with 14 bases of the junction left unmatched. CDR3 bases: TGCAGTGCCCCCAGAGGGCAGGGGGCGGTGTACGAGCAGTACTTC. Its translation: CSAPRGQGAVYEQYF.

This chain connects TRBV29-1 to TRBJ2-7, with D unresolved. The length of the CDR3 is 12 residues. With 6 bases removed from V and 0 bases from J, the gap between germline ends came to 9 bases. Germline-derived CDR1 and CDR2 are SQVTM and ANQGSEA. The CDR3: CSVSLDSYEQYF. The CDR3, as DNA: TGCAGCGTCTCCTTGGACTCCTACGAGCAGTACTTC.

This clonotype showed up just a few times. The chain employs TRBV7-9 and TRBJ2-7; 11 bases fit TRBD2. The length of the CDR3 is 14 residues. The V and J ends lost 5 bases and 5 bases, in that order; junction bases with no gene match: 5. From germline, CDR1 is SEHNR and CDR2 FQNEAQ (reference sequence). The CDR3 DNA is TGTGCCAGCAGCCTTAGCGGGAGGGGCCACGAGCAGTACTTC. Its translation: CASSLSGRGHEQYF.

In this sample, this clonotype turned up many times. CDR3 coding DNA: TGTGCCAGCAGTGAAGGGGGACTTTTGGATGAGCAGTTCTTC. This encodes CASSEGGLLDEQFF. The chain combines TRBV2 with TRBJ2-1; D perhaps matches TRBD2 (6 bases). The CDR3 covers 14 residues. Looked up from germline, CDR1 is SNHLY and CDR2 is FYNNEI. V lost 1 base and J 8 bases, leaving 12 bases between the germline ends. The full variable domain, its missing parts supplied by reference TRBV2 and TRBJ2-1, is EPEVTQTPSHQVTQMGQEVILRCVPISNHLYFYWYRQILGQKVEFLVSFYNNEISEKSEIFDDQFSVERPDGSNFTLKIRSTKLEDSAMYFCASSEGGLLDEQFFGPGTRLTVL.

This clonotype was seen ten or more times. The V gene is TRBV18, the J gene TRBJ1-2; tentative D call: TRBD1 (5 bases). V gave up 2 bases and J gave up 8 bases, with 12 bases separating them. Germline V CDR1 and CDR2: KGHSH, LQKENI. The CDR3 spans 13 residues. CDR3 amino acids: CASSPSAREGYTF. In DNA form, the CDR3 reads TGTGCCAGCTCACCAAGCGCCAGGGAGGGCTACACCTTC.

This clonotype was detected many times. The CDR3 DNA is TGCGCCAGCAGCCCGGGACTAGCGGGGCTAACCTACGAGCAGTACTTC. Translation gives CASSPGLAGLTYEQYF. J is TRBJ2-7 and V is TRBV4-1, with 13 bases matching TRBD2. Germline CDR1 reads MGHRA; CDR2 reads YSYEKL. V lost 4 bases to trimming and J lost 2 bases; unmatched junction nucleotides: 5. The CDR3 totals 16 residues.

This clonotype was observed a handful of times. The rearrangement uses TRBV14 and TRBJ2-1, with 7 bases aligning to TRBD2. This CDR3 has 17 residues. The V segment lost 3 bases and the J segment 2 bases; nucleotides outside the gene matches: 10. Germline V gene lookup returns CDR1 SGHDN and CDR2 FVKESK. The CDR3 reads CASSHKTGRTPYNEQFF. CDR3 DNA: TGTGCCAGCAGCCACAAGACCGGGAGGACTCCCTACAATGAGCAGTTCTTC.

This clonotype was detected many times. This chain uses TRBV20-1 with TRBJ2-7, with TRBD2 matching 10 bases. CDR3 length: 15 amino acids. V was pared by 1 base and J by 0 bases, with 3 bases of the junction left unmatched. Germline CDR1 reads DFQATT; CDR2 reads SNEGSKA (reference sequence). The CDR3 reads CSARALAGDSYEQYF. The DNA for the CDR3 is TGCAGTGCTAGAGCTCTAGCGGGAGACTCCTACGAGCAGTACTTC.

The table lists this clonotype with many counts. The rearrangement uses TRBV6-2 or TRBV6-3 and TRBJ1-5; perhaps TRBD1 as D (5 bases). CDR3 length: 15 residues. Germline values: CDR1 MNHEY, CDR2 SVGEGT. V lost 8 bases, J lost 0 bases, and 14 bases lay in between. The CDR3 is CASQSGGVSNQPQHF. The CDR3 nucleotides are TGTGCCAGCCAAAGCGGAGGGGTTAGCAATCAGCCCCAGCATTTT.

In its sample, this clonotype was seen many times. The chain couples TRBV2 to TRBJ1-1, with D maybe TRBD1 (5 bases). Germline CDR1 and CDR2: SNHLY and FYNNEI. This CDR3 spans 14 amino acids. Trimming cost V 4 bases and J 5 bases, with 14 bases left between them. CDR3 sequence (DNA): TGTGCCAGCAGTGCGGGGCTGGCTAGGACTGAAGCTTTCTTT. It specifies CASSAGLARTEAFF.

About this clonotype itself: A much larger clone sits a single nucleotide away, making a read error possible. The chain combines TRBV12-3 or TRBV12-4 with TRBJ1-1, with D possibly matching TRBD1 (5 bases). The CDR3 loop spans 13 amino acids. In DNA form, the CDR3 reads TGTGCCAGCAGATGGGGGGGGAACACTGAAGCTTCCTTT. Its translation: CASRWGGNTEASF.

Turning to this clonotype: This may arise from a read error, as a much more abundant clone is one base away. CDR3 sequence: CASSLQGHTQPQHF. The CDR3 coding sequence is TGTGCCAGCAGTTTACAAGGACATACTCAGCCCCAGCATTTT. The chain joins TRBV27 to TRBJ1-5; the D gene is possibly TRBD1 (5 bases). Trimming shortened V by 2 bases and J by 6 bases, and 11 bases separated the two germline ends. This CDR3 has 14 amino acids. Germline CDR1 and CDR2: MNHEY and SMNVEV (reference sequence).